These 10 T cell receptor beta chains originate from one sample sequenced in a study of T cell clones after liver transplantation. TCRdb's table, derived via immunoSEQ multiplex PCR, lists solely in-frame clones and lacks some. The profile shows about 75,000 clones, around 80% of them singletons. Here the sequenced sample was CD4+ T cells from blood, taken less than 50 months after liver transplant. These receptor sequences come from a human patient who received a liver transplant. The graft donor may have contributed some T cells.

The chain has TRBV6-5 and TRBJ2-2, with D hard to call. The germline gives CDR1 MNHEY, CDR2 SVGAGI. The CDR3 is 14 amino acids. V was cut by 5 bases and J by 1 base, with 8 bases left in between. This CDR3 is CASSLQVNTGELFF. In nucleotides, the CDR3 is TGTGCCAGCAGTCTTCAGGTGAACACCGGGGAGCTGTTTTTT.

This chain links TRBV5-1 with TRBJ2-7; a possible D gene is TRBD1 (6 bases). CDR1 and CDR2 from the germline V gene are SGHRS and YFSETQ. V shed 0 bases and J shed 2 bases, with 12 bases lying between them. CDR3 length equals 15 residues. CDR3 sequence (DNA): TGCGCCAGCAGCTTGGAACCTACAGGGACCTACGAGCAGTACTTC. Translated, it gives CASSLEPTGTYEQYF.

The chain is built from TRBV5-1 and TRBJ2-5, with TRBD1 identical over 7 bases. The CDR3 runs 15 residues. Germline loops: CDR1 SGHRS, CDR2 YFSETQ. J was trimmed by 5 bases and V by 2 bases; bases with no gene match: 9. The CDR3: CASSFTAGGGETQYF. The CDR3, as DNA: TGCGCCAGCAGCTTTACGGCAGGGGGTGGGGAGACCCAGTACTTC.

The V call is TRBV10-3, the J call TRBJ2-4; D perhaps matches TRBD2 (5 bases). This CDR3 spans 16 amino acids. The ends were cut back, 0 bases at V and 0 bases at J, with 9 bases in the middle. The germline CDR1 and CDR2 sequences are ENHRY and SYGVKD. Written as DNA, the CDR3 is TGTGCCATCAGTGAGTCCGGAGGAGTAGCCAAAAACATTCAGTACTTC. This codes for CAISESGGVAKNIQYF.

This chain joins TRBV7-3 and TRBJ2-3; D perhaps matches TRBD1 (7 bases). The CDR3 covers 14 residues. Germline CDR1 and CDR2: SGHTA and FQGTGA. The V end lost 5 bases, the J end lost 2 bases, and 11 bases lay between the germline ends. CDR3 in amino acids: CASSAGQYTDTQYF. DNA for the CDR3: TGTGCCAGCAGCGCGGGACAGTACACAGATACGCAGTATTTT.

The CDR3 here is CASSLSAAGNTIYF. The CDR3, as DNA: TGTGCCAGCAGTTTGTCGGCAGCCGGAAACACCATATATTTT. The chain joins TRBV28 to TRBJ1-3, with no clear D. Trimming removed 3 bases from V and 4 bases from J, with 10 bases in between. Per germline, CDR1 MDHEN and CDR2 SYDVKM. There are 14 residues in the CDR3.

V and J are TRBV9 and TRBJ2-5; 10 bases map to TRBD2. With 3 bases clipped from V and 4 bases from J, the junction kept 6 bases outside the gene matches. CDR1 SGDLS and CDR2 YYNGEE come from the germline V gene. The CDR3 totals 15 residues. The CDR3 spells CASSAVAGGSETQYF. DNA for the CDR3: TGTGCCAGCAGCGCAGTAGCGGGAGGATCAGAGACCCAGTACTTC.

The V and J genes are TRBV20-1 and TRBJ2-7, with D hard to call. This CDR3 spans 11 amino acids. Trimming took off 3 bases at V and 6 bases at J, with 9 bases between the two ends. Germline V gene sequence: CDR1 DFQATT, CDR2 SNEGSKA (reference sequence). The CDR3 DNA reads TGCAGTGCTAGTAGCTGGTCCGAGCAGTACTTC. This sequence encodes CSASSWSEQYF.

This clone was seen just once. The V and J genes are TRBV27 and TRBJ2-5, with 9 bases aligning to TRBD2. The CDR3 runs to 14 residues. Germline CDR1 reads MNHEY; CDR2 reads SMNVEV (reference sequence). Unmatched junction bases numbered 7, after V lost 8 bases and J lost 3 bases. The CDR3 region has the DNA TGTGCCAGCGGTAGCGGGAGCGGGAAAGAGACCCAGTACTTC. It encodes CASGSGSGKETQYF.

The rearrangement joins TRBV20-1 to TRBJ2-7, with D perhaps TRBD1 or TRBD2 (6 bases each). The germline V and J ends were trimmed by 2 bases and 9 bases, with 11 bases remaining between them. The CDR3 runs to 11 residues. Per germline, CDR1 DFQATT and CDR2 SNEGSKA (reference sequence). Here the CDR3 reads CSARSGGGQYF. The CDR3 bases are TGCAGTGCTAGAAGCGGAGGGGGGCAGTACTTC.